This T cell receptor beta chain was captured by sequencing in a study of early T cells in non-severe SARS-CoV-2 infection. Across the study: Bulk RNA taken from unsorted whole blood was sequenced, leaving chains unpaired. Findings of the study overall: Missing private and CD4 specificities, VDJdb matching favored anti-spike CD8 responses.

Molecules of cDNA were individually given unique molecular identifiers that were attached to them. TCRdb fed the 5' RACE reads into MiXCR, producing one record per CDR3 protein. The data show about 67,000 distinct CDR3 sequences, around a tenth seen once. CDR1 is KGHSH and CDR2 is LQKENI in the germline V gene. V dropped 0 bases and J dropped 0 bases, with 12 bases sitting between them. This CDR3 is 17 amino acids long. This clonotype was seen at least ten times. The antigen is not known. This chain uses TRBV18 with TRBJ1-3; TRBD1 is a possible D gene (5 bases). This clonotype originated in an adult who was a healthcare worker with PCR-confirmed SARS-CoV-2 infection or an uninfected control (not recorded which). Sample: whole blood. The CDR3 DNA is TGTGCCAGCTCACCACCCCCAGGGAGTTTCTCTGGAAACACCATATATTTT. It translates to CASSPPPGSFSGNTIYF. The complete variable domain, with remaining parts taken from reference TRBV18 and TRBJ1-3, reads NAGVMQNPRHLVRRRGQEARLRCSPMKGHSHVYWYRQLPEEGLKFMVYLQKENIIDESGMPKERFSAEFPKEGPSILRIQQVVRGDSAAYFCASSPPPGSFSGNTIYFGEGSWLTVV.